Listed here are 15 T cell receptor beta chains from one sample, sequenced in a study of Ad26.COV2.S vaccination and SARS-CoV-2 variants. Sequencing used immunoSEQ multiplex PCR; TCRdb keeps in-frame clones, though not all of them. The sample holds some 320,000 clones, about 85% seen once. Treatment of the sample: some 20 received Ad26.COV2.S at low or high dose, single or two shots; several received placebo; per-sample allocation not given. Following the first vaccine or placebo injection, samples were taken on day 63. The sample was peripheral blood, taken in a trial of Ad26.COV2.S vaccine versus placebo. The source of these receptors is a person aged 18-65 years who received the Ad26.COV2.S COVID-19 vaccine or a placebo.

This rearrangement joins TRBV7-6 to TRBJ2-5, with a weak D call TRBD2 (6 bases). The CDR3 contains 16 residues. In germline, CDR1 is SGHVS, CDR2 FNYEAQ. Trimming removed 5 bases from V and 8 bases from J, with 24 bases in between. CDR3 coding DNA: TGTGCCAGCAGCCCGCCTAAATGGCGGGGCCCGGGAACCCAGTACTTC. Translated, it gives CASSPPKWRGPGTQYF.

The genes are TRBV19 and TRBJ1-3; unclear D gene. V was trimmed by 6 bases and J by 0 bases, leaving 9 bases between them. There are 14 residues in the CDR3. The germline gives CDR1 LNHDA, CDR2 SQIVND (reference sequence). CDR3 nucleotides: TGTGCCAGTAGGCCCAGCTACTCTGGAAACACCATATATTTT. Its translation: CASRPSYSGNTIYF.

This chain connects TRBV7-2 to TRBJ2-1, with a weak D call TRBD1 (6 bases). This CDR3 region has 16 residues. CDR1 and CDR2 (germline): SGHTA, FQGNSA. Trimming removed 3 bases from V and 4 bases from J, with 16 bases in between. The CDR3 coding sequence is TGTGCCAGCAGCTTGGTCAGGGGCTCGGGGTACAATGAGCAGTTCTTC. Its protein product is CASSLVRGSGYNEQFF.

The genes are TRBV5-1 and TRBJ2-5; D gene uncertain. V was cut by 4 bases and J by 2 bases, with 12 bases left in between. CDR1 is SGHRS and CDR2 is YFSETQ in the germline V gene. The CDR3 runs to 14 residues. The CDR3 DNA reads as TGCGCCAGCAGCCCGTTGGACGGACAAGAGACCCAGTACTTC. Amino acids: CASSPLDGQETQYF.

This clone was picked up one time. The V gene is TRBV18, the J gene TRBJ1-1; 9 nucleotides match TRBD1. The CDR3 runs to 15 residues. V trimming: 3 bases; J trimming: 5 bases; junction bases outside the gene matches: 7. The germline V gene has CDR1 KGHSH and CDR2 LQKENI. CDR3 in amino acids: CASSPFRDRATEAFF. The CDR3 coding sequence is TGTGCCAGCTCACCCTTCCGGGACAGGGCTACTGAAGCTTTCTTT.

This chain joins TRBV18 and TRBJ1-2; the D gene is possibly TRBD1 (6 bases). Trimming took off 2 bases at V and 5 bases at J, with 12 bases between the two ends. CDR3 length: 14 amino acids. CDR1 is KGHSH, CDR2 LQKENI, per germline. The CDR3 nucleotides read TGTGCCAGCTCACCAACGGACAGCGAGTATGGCTACACCTTC. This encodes CASSPTDSEYGYTF.

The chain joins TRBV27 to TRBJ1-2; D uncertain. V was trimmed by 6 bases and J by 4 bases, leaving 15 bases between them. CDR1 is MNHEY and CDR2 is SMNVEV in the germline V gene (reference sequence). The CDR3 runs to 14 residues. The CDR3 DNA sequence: TGTGCCAGCAGGGGCCCGCTACGTCGCTATGGCTACACCTTC. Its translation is CASRGPLRRYGYTF.

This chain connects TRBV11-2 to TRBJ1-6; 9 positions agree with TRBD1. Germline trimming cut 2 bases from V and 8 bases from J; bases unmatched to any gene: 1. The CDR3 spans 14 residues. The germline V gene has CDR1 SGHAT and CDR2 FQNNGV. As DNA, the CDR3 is TGTGCCAGCAGCTTAACAGGGGGCTATTCACCCCTCCACTTT. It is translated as CASSLTGGYSPLHF.

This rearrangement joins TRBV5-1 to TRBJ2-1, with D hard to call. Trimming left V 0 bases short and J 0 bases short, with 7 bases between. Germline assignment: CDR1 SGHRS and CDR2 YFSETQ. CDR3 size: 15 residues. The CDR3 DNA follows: TGCGCCAGCAGCTTGGCATCAATCTCCTACAATGAGCAGTTCTTC. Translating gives CASSLASISYNEQFF.

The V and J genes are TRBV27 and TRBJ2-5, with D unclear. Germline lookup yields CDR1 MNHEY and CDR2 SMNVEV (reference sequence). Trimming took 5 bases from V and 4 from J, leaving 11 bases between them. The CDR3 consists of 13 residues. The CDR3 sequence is CASSPQLRETQYF. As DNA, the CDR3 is TGTGCCAGCAGTCCCCAACTGCGAGAGACCCAGTACTTC.

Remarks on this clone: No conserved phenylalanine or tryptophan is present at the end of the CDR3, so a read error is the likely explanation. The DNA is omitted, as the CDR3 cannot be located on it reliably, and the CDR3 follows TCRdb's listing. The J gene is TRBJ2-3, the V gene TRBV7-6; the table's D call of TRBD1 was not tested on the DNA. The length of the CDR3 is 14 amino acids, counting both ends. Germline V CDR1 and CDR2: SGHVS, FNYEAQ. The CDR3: CASSPELVVGAVEA.

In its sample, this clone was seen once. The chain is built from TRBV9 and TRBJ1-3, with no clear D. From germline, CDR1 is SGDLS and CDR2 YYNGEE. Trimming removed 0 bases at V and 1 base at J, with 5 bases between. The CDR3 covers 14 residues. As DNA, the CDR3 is TGTGCCAGCAGCGTAGGTCGTTCTGGAAACACCATATATTTT. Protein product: CASSVGRSGNTIYF.

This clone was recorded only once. This CDR3 is CASSLAVGENEKLFF. The CDR3 DNA reads TGCGCCAGCAGCTTGGCCGTGGGGGAAAATGAAAAACTGTTTTTT. This sequence joins TRBV5-1 and TRBJ1-4; tentatively, D is TRBD1 (5 bases). This CDR3 contains 15 residues. V lost 0 bases and J lost 5, with 11 bases in between. Germline V gene sequence: CDR1 SGHRS, CDR2 YFSETQ. Drawing the rest from reference TRBV5-1 and TRBJ1-4, the complete variable domain is KAGVTQTPRYLIKTRGQQVTLSCSPISGHRSVSWYQQTPGQGLQFLFEYFSETQRNKGNFPGRFSGRQFSNSRSEMNVSTLELGDSALYLCASSLAVGENEKLFFGSGTQLSVL.

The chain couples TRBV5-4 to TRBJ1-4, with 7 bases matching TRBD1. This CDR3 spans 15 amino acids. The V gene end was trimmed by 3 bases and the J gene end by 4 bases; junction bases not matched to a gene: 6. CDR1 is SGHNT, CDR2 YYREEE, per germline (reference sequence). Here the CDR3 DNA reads TGTGCCAGCAGCTCGACCGGGACAGATAATGAAAAACTGTTTTTT. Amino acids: CASSSTGTDNEKLFF.

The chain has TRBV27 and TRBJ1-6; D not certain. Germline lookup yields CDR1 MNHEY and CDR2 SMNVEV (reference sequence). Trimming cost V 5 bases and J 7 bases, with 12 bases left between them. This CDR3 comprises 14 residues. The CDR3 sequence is CASSQIRNNSPLHF. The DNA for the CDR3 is TGTGCCAGCAGTCAGATCAGGAACAATTCACCCCTCCACTTT.